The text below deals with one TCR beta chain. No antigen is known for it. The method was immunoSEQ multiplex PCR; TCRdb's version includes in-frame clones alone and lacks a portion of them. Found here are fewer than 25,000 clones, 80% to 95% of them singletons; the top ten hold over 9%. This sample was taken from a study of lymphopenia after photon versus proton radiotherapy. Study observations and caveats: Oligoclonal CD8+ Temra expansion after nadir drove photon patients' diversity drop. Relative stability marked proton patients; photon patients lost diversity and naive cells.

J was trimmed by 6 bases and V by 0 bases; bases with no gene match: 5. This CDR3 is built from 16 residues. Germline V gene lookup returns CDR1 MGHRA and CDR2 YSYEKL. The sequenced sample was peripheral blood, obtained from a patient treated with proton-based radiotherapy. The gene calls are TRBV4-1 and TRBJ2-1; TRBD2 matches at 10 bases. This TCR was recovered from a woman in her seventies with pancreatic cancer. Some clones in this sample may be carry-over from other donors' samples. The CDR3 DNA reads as TGCGCCAGCAGCCAAGATTTGGCTAGCGGGAGCAATGAGCAGTTCTTC. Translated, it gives CASSQDLASGSNEQFF.